This TCR beta chain was captured in a study of OX40 agonist ivuxolimab in advanced cancers. Sequenced by immunoSEQ multiplex PCR; TCRdb stores in-frame clones only, minus some. The sample has 60,000 to 75,000 clones, 80% to 95% seen once. This sequence originates from an adult with an advanced solid tumor such as melanoma, head and neck, liver or kidney cancer. The input for sequencing was CD4+ or CD8+ T cells sorted from blood, taken in a trial of the OX40 agonist ivuxolimab.

CDR3 amino acids: CASSPRIGYGYTF. The CDR3 coding sequence is TGTGCCAGTAGTCCCCGGATTGGCTATGGCTACACCTTC. This chain joins TRBV19 and TRBJ1-2, with D unclear. V dropped 5 bases and J dropped 4 bases, with 11 bases sitting between them. Germline V gene sequence: CDR1 LNHDA, CDR2 SQIVND (reference sequence). The CDR3 consists of 13 residues.